This is a list of T cell receptor beta chains from one sample in a study of cytotoxic CD8 clonotypes in ibrutinib-treated CLL. Data came from immunoSEQ multiplex PCR; TCRdb stores just in-frame clones and leaves some out. The sample carries 300,000 or so clones, approximately 67% recorded once. This sample comprised PBMCs, obtained after 36 months of ibrutinib treatment. The receptors stem from a human donor with chronic lymphocytic leukemia. The CDR3 runs from the conserved cysteine through the conserved F or W.

V: TRBV10-3; J: TRBJ2-5; CDR3: CAISGGREGTQYF
V: TRBV29-1; J: TRBJ2-2; CDR3: CSVFSGTGGELFF
V: TRBV25-1; J: TRBJ2-7; CDR3: CASSAGQPTFSYEQYF
V: TRBV29-1; J: TRBJ1-3; CDR3: CSAQRPGGNTIYF
V: TRBV21-1; J: TRBJ2-1; CDR3: CASSRSKWGEQFF
V: TRBV7-8; J: TRBJ1-2; CDR3: CASSLEGGVGGYTF
V: TRBV18; J: TRBJ1-5; CDR3: CASSQDRNQPQHF
V: TRBV28; J: TRBJ2-7; CDR3: CASSFPGAPTYEQYF
V: TRBV7-8; J: TRBJ2-5; CDR3: CASSLAGRETQYF
V: TRBV6-5; J: TRBJ2-7; CDR3: CASSYPGSYEQYF
V: TRBV9; J: TRBJ2-6; CDR3: CASSVEEGAPGGANVLTF
V: TRBV20-1; J: TRBJ2-1; CDR3: CSARERDRQFF
V: TRBV18; J: TRBJ1-5; CDR3: CASSSIGSQASNQPQHF
V: TRBV7-6; J: TRBJ1-3; CDR3: CASSLGQGDAGNTIYF
V: TRBV6-6; J: TRBJ1-4; CDR3: CASSRDRGREKLFF
V: TRBV10-3; J: TRBJ2-2; CDR3: CAISESETKVFF
V: TRBV27; J: TRBJ2-2; CDR3: CASSLYRLAGGPGTGELFF
V: TRBV9; J: TRBJ2-1; CDR3: CASSSPRTREGPYYNEQFF
V: TRBV9; J: TRBJ2-3; CDR3: CASRKAGEADTQYF
V: TRBV9; J: TRBJ1-3; CDR3: CASRGTERNTIYF
V: TRBV9; J: TRBJ1-2; CDR3: CASSVVGSNYGYTF
V: TRBV6-5; J: TRBJ1-1; CDR3: CASSIRGVNTEAFF
V: TRBV9; J: TRBJ2-3; CDR3: CASSVWGSTDTQYF
V: TRBV5-1; J: TRBJ1-2; CDR3: CASSLEKNTYGYTF
V: TRBV9; J: TRBJ2-2; CDR3: CASSVSPGQGNTGELFF
V: TRBV7-8; J: TRBJ2-1; CDR3: CASSLNNEQFF
V: TRBV6-5; J: TRBJ1-1; CDR3: CASSYAENTEAFF
V: TRBV7-3; J: TRBJ2-5; CDR3: CASSRGLFRQETQYF
V: TRBV12-5; J: TRBJ1-2; CDR3: CASGGPGGSSHYGYTF
V: TRBV5-1; J: TRBJ2-1; CDR3: CASSLAATGSYNEQFF
V: TRBV5-6; J: TRBJ1-3; CDR3: CASSLNRFKGNTIYF